One and the same sample provided the 2 T cell receptor beta chains below, sequenced in a study of response to subunit inactivated influenza vaccine (dated by TCRdb to between 2018 and 2020). The library was made by RT-PCR. For sequencing, an Illumina HiSeq 2500 was employed. In-frame beta chains were kept once TCRdb had trimmed the public reads at Q25 with fastp and called clones with MiXCR. Identical CDR3 protein sequences are pooled into one entry, listed with their most common genes and DNA. The sample yields fewer than 600,000 distinct CDR3 sequences; 6% to 9% were counted once. Less than 15% of the sample is taken by the ten largest. This material consisted of PBMCs from blood, taken around 2 years after vaccination. The receptors originated from a man between 50 and 69 years old who received an inactivated influenza vaccine. Donor details come from another sample of the same person, matched by shared clones.

CDR3 protein: CASNYPDTQYF. The DNA for the CDR3 is TGTGCCAGCAATTATCCAGATACGCAGTATTTT. This chain links TRBV6-2 or TRBV6-3 with TRBJ2-3; D not resolved. V was trimmed by 7 bases and J by 4 bases, leaving 6 bases between them. The CDR3 is 11 amino acids. Germline CDR1 reads MNHEY; CDR2 reads SVGEGT.

This clonotype occurred many times. The chain employs TRBV4-1 and TRBJ2-3; D may match TRBD1 or TRBD2 (5 bases each). V was trimmed by 2 bases and J by 8 bases, leaving 14 bases between them. Germline loops: CDR1 MGHRA, CDR2 YSYEKL. The length of the CDR3 is 14 residues. CDR3 sequence reads: CASSQRGVWVTQYF. CDR3 nucleotide sequence: TGCGCCAGCAGCCAAAGGGGAGTTTGGGTTACGCAGTATTTT.